Below are 12 T cell receptor beta chains sequenced from a single sample in a study of CD8+CD57+ T cells in acquired aplastic anemia. The TCR beta profiling, which covered VDJ combination and CDR3 sequence, was carried out using genomic DNA as the template. TCRdb recomputed calls from the reads with MiXCR, one row per CDR3 protein. Among 310,000 or so distinct CDR3 sequences, 45% to 65% were seen once, and the ten largest hold 1% to 1.5%. All patients picked for sequencing had shown, by flow cytometry, an expansion of CD8+CD57+ cells. The specimen was sorted CD4+, CD8+, or CD8+CD57+ T cells (not recorded which) from PBMCs. The receptors were gathered from a human donor with aplastic anemia.

The chain recombines TRBV7-6 with TRBJ2-4, with TRBD1 identical over 7 bases. Germline V gives CDR1 SGHVS, CDR2 FNYEAQ. The CDR3 covers 14 residues. Trimming at V came to 2 bases and at J to 7 bases, leaving 5 bases not matched to a gene. For the CDR3, the DNA is TGTGCCAGCAGCTTACCGGGACAGTTCAACATTCAGTACTTC. It is translated as CASSLPGQFNIQYF.

The V call is TRBV10-3, the J call TRBJ2-1; either TRBD1 or TRBD2 may fit D (5 bases each). CDR1 is ENHRY and CDR2 is SYGVKD in the germline V gene. V dropped 8 bases and J dropped 0 bases, with 14 bases sitting between them. The CDR3 consists of 15 residues. CDR3 sequence reads: CAILAQGSSYNEQFF. Written as DNA, the CDR3 is TGTGCCATCTTAGCGCAGGGAAGCTCCTACAATGAGCAGTTCTTC.

The V call is TRBV10-3, the J call TRBJ2-1; D gene unclear. Per the germline V gene, CDR1 is ENHRY and CDR2 is SYGVKD. V was clipped by 8 bases and J by 7 bases, with 12 bases between them. This CDR3 contains 12 residues. The CDR3, as DNA: TGTGCCATCGCCCCCGTAGGGAATGAGCAGTTCTTC. This codes for CAIAPVGNEQFF.

The V call is TRBV9, the J call TRBJ2-3; no firm D call. The germline V gene encodes CDR1 SGDLS and CDR2 YYNGEE. The CDR3 totals 15 residues. Trimming took 0 bases from V and 0 from J, leaving 8 bases between them. CDR3 residues: CASSVVGDSTDTQYF. The CDR3 bases are TGTGCCAGCAGCGTAGTAGGAGATAGCACAGATACGCAGTATTTT.

The chain employs TRBV20-1 and TRBJ1-2; D remains ambiguous. Germline V gives CDR1 DFQATT, CDR2 SNEGSKA (reference sequence). V dropped 4 bases and J dropped 4 bases, with 13 bases sitting between them. This CDR3 is 13 amino acids long. CDR3 DNA: TGCAGTGCTAATCCCCTCGAGGCCTATGGCTACACCTTC. This codes for CSANPLEAYGYTF.

This clonotype was counted at least ten times. The V gene is TRBV7-8, the J gene TRBJ2-1; tentatively, D is TRBD1 or TRBD2 (5 bases each). This CDR3 is 13 amino acids long. Germline V gene lookup returns CDR1 SGHVS and CDR2 FQNEAQ. Trimming stripped 3 bases from V and 12 bases from J, with 15 bases between. The CDR3, as DNA: TGTGCCAGCAGCTTGGGACGGGCGGGTGGGCAGTTCTTC. It translates to CASSLGRAGGQFF.

This clonotype has only a few counts. V gene TRBV27 combines with J gene TRBJ2-3; 9 nucleotides line up with TRBD1. The V segment lost 5 bases and the J segment 9 bases; nucleotides outside the gene matches: 9. Germline lookup yields CDR1 MNHEY and CDR2 SMNVEV (reference sequence). The CDR3 extends over 14 amino acids. The CDR3 region has the DNA TGTGCCAGCAGTCGCTGGACAGGGGAAGGGACGCAGTATTTT. Amino acid sequence: CASSRWTGEGTQYF.

The table lists this clonotype with a count of one. V and J are TRBV14 and TRBJ2-7; 7 nucleotides match TRBD2. Trimming at V came to 7 bases and at J to 1 base, leaving 10 bases not matched to a gene. Per the germline V gene, CDR1 is SGHDN and CDR2 is FVKESK. The CDR3 length is 15 residues. The CDR3 loop reads CASTTWTRVSYEQYF. The CDR3 DNA reads as TGTGCCAGCACGACGTGGACTAGAGTATCCTACGAGCAGTACTTC. Full variable domain (rest looked up from reference TRBV14 and TRBJ2-7): EAGVTQFPSHSVIEKGQTVTLRCDPISGHDNLYWYRRVMGKEIKFLLHFVKESKQDESGMPNNRFLAERTGGTYSTLKVQPAELEDSGVYFCASTTWTRVSYEQYFGPGTRLTVT.

This clonotype has a handful of counts. The chain carries TRBV20-1 and TRBJ1-6, with 7 positions matching TRBD1. Germline CDR1 DFQATT, CDR2 SNEGSKA (reference sequence). Trimming removed 5 bases from V and 7 bases from J; junction bases left unmatched: 11. CDR3 size: 15 residues. The CDR3 spells CSAVDRGQPNSPLHF. CDR3 DNA: TGCAGTGCTGTGGATAGGGGACAGCCGAATTCACCCCTCCACTTT.

This clonotype showed up many times. This rearrangement joins TRBV6-6 to TRBJ2-1; no clear D gene. Germline V lookup: CDR1 MNHNY, CDR2 SVGAGI (reference sequence). Trimming pared 2 bases from V and 0 bases from J, leaving 11 bases between. CDR3 length: 16 amino acids. In nucleotides, the CDR3 is TGTGCCAGCAGTTACAGACGCTCCACCTCCTACAATGAGCAGTTCTTC. Translation: CASSYRRSTSYNEQFF.

V gene TRBV11-3 combines with J gene TRBJ1-3; 10 bases are shared with TRBD1. The CDR3 sequence is 19 residues long. Trimming took 10 bases from V and 0 from J; bases not matched to a gene: 18. CDR1 is SGHNT, CDR2 YENEEA, per germline. CDR3 in DNA: TGTGCCACAAGCTTAGATGAGGGACAGGGGATACTCTCTGGAAACACCATATATTTT. It specifies CATSLDEGQGILSGNTIYF.

Concerning this clonotype: The DNA is omitted, as the CDR3 cannot be located on it reliably, and the CDR3 follows TCRdb's listing. The genes are TRBV20-1 and TRBJ2-2; the D segment call TRBD2 is taken from the table without a DNA check. Germline CDR1 DFQATT, CDR2 SNEGSKA (reference sequence). The CDR3 length equals 21 residues, ends included. This CDR3 reads CSASPVGPGHSYEQYFGELFF.